Below, 16 T cell receptor beta chains from the same sample are listed, as sequenced in a study of blood T cell repertoires in COVID-19 (dated by TCRdb to 2018 to 2020). Library preparation was by the immunoSEQ multiplex PCR assay. TCRdb's version of the immuneACCESS table is confined to in-frame rearrangements and falls short of the full clone set. An unresolved V gene accounts for under half of the shortfall where checked; the remainder is of unknown origin. Across this sample there are approximately 450,000 clones, with 85% to 90% seen only once. Of the sample, 1.1% falls within the top ten clones. The sequencing sample was made of PBMCs or T cells enriched from blood (not recorded which). These receptor sequences come from a man aged 25-45 years who had recovered from COVID-19.

The CDR3 DNA is TGTGCCAGCAGCTTAGGGGGCGAAGAGACCCAGTACTTC. Translated: CASSLGGEETQYF. The V and J genes are TRBV7-3 and TRBJ2-5; TRBD1 is a possible D gene (6 bases). Trimming took 2 bases from V and 3 from J, leaving 7 bases between them. In germline, CDR1 is SGHTA, CDR2 FQGTGA. The CDR3 is 13 residues long.

V and J are TRBV5-4 and TRBJ2-7, with TRBD2 as a possible D gene (6 bases). The CDR3 consists of 15 residues. Germline CDR1 reads SGHNT; CDR2 reads YYREEE (reference sequence). The ends were cut back, 4 bases at V and 2 bases at J, with 16 bases in the middle. CDR3 sequence reads: CASSQGTFLAYEQYF. The CDR3, as DNA: TGTGCCAGCAGCCAAGGGACTTTCCTGGCCTACGAGCAGTACTTC.

The chain employs TRBV19 and TRBJ2-2, with D possibly matching TRBD2 (6 bases). This CDR3 spans 15 amino acids. CDR1 and CDR2 (germline): LNHDA, SQIVND (reference sequence). Trimming shortened V by 3 bases and J by 3 bases, and 11 bases separated the two germline ends. The CDR3 DNA sequence: TGTGCCAGTAGTATGGCCGGGGGTTACACCGGGGAGCTGTTTTTT. It encodes CASSMAGGYTGELFF.

V usage is TRBV13 and J usage is TRBJ1-5; D might be TRBD1 (6 bases). CDR3 size: 16 residues. V lost 5 bases and J 5 bases, leaving 19 bases between the germline ends. Germline-derived CDR1 and CDR2 are PRHDT and FYEKMQ (reference sequence). The CDR3 nucleotides read TGTGCCAGCAGCCCCTCGACGGACAGCAGCGATCAGCCCCAGCATTTT. It translates to CASSPSTDSSDQPQHF. Filled out from reference TRBV13 and TRBJ1-5, the complete variable domain reads AAGVIQSPRHLIKEKRETATLKCYPIPRHDTVYWYQQGPGQDPQFLISFYEKMQSDKGSIPDRFSAQQFSDYHSELNMSSLELGDSALYFCASSPSTDSSDQPQHFGDGTRLSIL.

This clone appeared once. The gene calls are TRBV9 and TRBJ1-6; D may be TRBD1 (6 bases). This CDR3 is 15 amino acids long. With 1 base removed from V and 5 bases from J, the gap between germline ends came to 10 bases. Looked up from germline, CDR1 is SGDLS and CDR2 is YYNGEE. Written as DNA, the CDR3 is TGTGCCAGCAGCGTAAGGGGGAGCGATAATTCACCCCTCCACTTT. Its protein product is CASSVRGSDNSPLHF.

The rearrangement links TRBV27 to TRBJ2-3; D is ambiguous. Trimming removed 0 bases from V and 11 bases from J, with 15 bases in between. This CDR3 region has 14 residues. CDR1 and CDR2 from the germline V gene are MNHEY and SMNVEV (reference sequence). This chain's CDR3 is CASSLSGGGLEQYF. The CDR3 DNA reads TGTGCCAGCAGTTTATCGGGTGGTGGGCTGGAGCAGTATTTT.

This clone was detected once. V and J are TRBV27 and TRBJ1-5; tentative D call: TRBD1 (5 bases). Trimming pared 6 bases from V and 9 bases from J, leaving 9 bases between. This CDR3 has 11 residues. CDR1 is MNHEY and CDR2 is SMNVEV in the germline V gene (reference sequence). The CDR3 protein is CASRGAGPQHF. The CDR3 nucleotides read TGTGCCAGCAGAGGGGCAGGGCCCCAGCATTTT.

The chain uses TRBV6-5 and TRBJ2-5; TRBD1 is a possible D gene (6 bases). CDR1 MNHEY and CDR2 SVGAGI come from the germline V gene. The ends were cut back, 6 bases at V and 0 bases at J, with 11 bases in the middle. CDR3 length equals 14 residues. CDR3 coding DNA: TGTGCCAGCAGCGGGCAGGGGTACCAAGAGACCCAGTACTTC. Its translation is CASSGQGYQETQYF.

This clone showed up just once. The chain couples TRBV30 to TRBJ2-1; maybe TRBD2 (5 bases). Germline V gene sequence: CDR1 GTSNPN, CDR2 SVGIG (reference sequence). The V end was cut by 2 bases, the J end by 3 bases, with 11 bases between. The CDR3 runs to 14 residues. CDR3 amino acids: CAWSLASLYNEQFF. Written as DNA, the CDR3 is TGTGCCTGGAGTTTGGCTAGCCTCTACAATGAGCAGTTCTTC.

The chain combines TRBV5-1 with TRBJ2-3; a weak D match, TRBD1 (6 bases). Germline V lookup: CDR1 SGHRS, CDR2 YFSETQ. This CDR3 region has 16 residues. With 0 bases removed from V and 0 bases from J, the gap between germline ends came to 11 bases. The CDR3 DNA reads TGCGCCAGCAGCTTGGACAGGGCTTGGAGCACAGATACGCAGTATTTT. It encodes CASSLDRAWSTDTQYF. Together with reference TRBV5-1 and TRBJ2-3, the CDR3 gives the full variable domain: KAGVTQTPRYLIKTRGQQVTLSCSPISGHRSVSWYQQTPGQGLQFLFEYFSETQRNKGNFPGRFSGRQFSNSRSEMNVSTLELGDSALYLCASSLDRAWSTDTQYFGPGTRLTVL.

This clone was seen only once. In DNA, the CDR3 is TGTGCCAGCAGTCAAAAGAGGAGGGCCCCCACCGGGGAGCTGTTTTTT. This encodes CASSQKRRAPTGELFF. The chain joins TRBV28 to TRBJ2-2, with a tentative D call TRBD2 (6 bases). The CDR3 covers 16 residues. Trimming pared 5 bases from V and 4 bases from J, leaving 17 bases between. The germline CDR1 and CDR2 sequences are MDHEN and SYDVKM.

The chain links TRBV7-6 to TRBJ2-1; 12 bases are a match to TRBD2. The V segment lost 5 bases and the J segment 0 bases; nucleotides outside the gene matches: 8. The length of the CDR3 is 18 residues. Per germline, CDR1 SGHVS and CDR2 FNYEAQ. DNA of the CDR3: TGTGCCAGCAGCCCCTCTAGCGGGAGGGGCCTCTCCTACAATGAGCAGTTCTTC. It codes for CASSPSSGRGLSYNEQFF.

The chain has TRBV10-2 and TRBJ2-2; D ambiguous. Germline CDR1 and CDR2: WSHSY and SAAADI. Trimming removed 2 bases from V and 8 bases from J, with 9 bases in between. This CDR3 is 13 amino acids long. CDR3: CASSEQLSGELFF. The CDR3 DNA reads TGCGCCAGCAGTGAGCAGTTATCTGGGGAGCTGTTTTTT.

This clone was observed once. The chain joins TRBV7-8 to TRBJ1-1; TRBD1 might be the D (5 bases). The V end lost 8 bases, the J end lost 0 bases, and 7 bases lay between the germline ends. The CDR3 is 12 amino acids. Per germline, CDR1 SGHVS and CDR2 FQNEAQ. The CDR3 DNA reads TGTGCCAGCCGGGGGGTGAACACTGAAGCTTTCTTT. Residues: CASRGVNTEAFF.

This clone was detected only once. The chain combines TRBV27 with TRBJ2-1; D is possibly TRBD2 (5 bases). V lost 7 bases, J lost 8 bases, and 9 bases lay in between. This CDR3 spans 11 amino acids. Germline V lookup: CDR1 MNHEY, CDR2 SMNVEV (reference sequence). The CDR3 spells CASTGVDEQFF. The DNA of the CDR3 is TGTGCCAGCACCGGGGTCGATGAGCAGTTCTTC.

The rearrangement links TRBV28 to TRBJ2-7; D not certain. Trimming removed 4 bases from V and 6 bases from J, with 10 bases in between. Germline V gene lookup returns CDR1 MDHEN and CDR2 SYDVKM. The CDR3 has 12 amino acids. The CDR3 sequence is CASSYYLFEQYF. DNA of the CDR3: TGTGCCAGCAGTTATTATTTGTTCGAGCAGTACTTC.